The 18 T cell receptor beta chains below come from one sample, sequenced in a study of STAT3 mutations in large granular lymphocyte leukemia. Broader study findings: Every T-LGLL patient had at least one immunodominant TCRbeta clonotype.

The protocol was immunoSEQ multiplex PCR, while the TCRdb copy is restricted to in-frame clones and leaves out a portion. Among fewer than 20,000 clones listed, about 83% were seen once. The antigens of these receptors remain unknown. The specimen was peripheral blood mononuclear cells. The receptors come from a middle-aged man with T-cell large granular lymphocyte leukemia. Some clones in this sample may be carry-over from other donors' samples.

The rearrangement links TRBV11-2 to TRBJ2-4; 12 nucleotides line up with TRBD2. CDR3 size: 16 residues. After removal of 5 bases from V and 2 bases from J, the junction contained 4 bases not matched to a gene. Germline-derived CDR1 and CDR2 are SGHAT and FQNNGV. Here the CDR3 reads CASSPGLAGTKNIQYF. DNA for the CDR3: TGTGCCAGCAGCCCCGGACTAGCGGGGACCAAAAACATTCAGTACTTC.

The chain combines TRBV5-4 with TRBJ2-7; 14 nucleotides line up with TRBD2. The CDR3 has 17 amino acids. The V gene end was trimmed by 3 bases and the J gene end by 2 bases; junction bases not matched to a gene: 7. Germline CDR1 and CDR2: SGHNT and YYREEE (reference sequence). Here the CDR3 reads CASSWGTSGGATYEQYF. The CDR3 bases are TGTGCCAGCAGCTGGGGGACTAGCGGGGGCGCCACCTACGAGCAGTACTTC.

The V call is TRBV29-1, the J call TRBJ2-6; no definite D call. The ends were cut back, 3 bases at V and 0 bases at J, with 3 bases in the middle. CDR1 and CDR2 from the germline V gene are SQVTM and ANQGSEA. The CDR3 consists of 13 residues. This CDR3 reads CSVESSGANVLTF. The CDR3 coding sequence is TGCAGCGTTGAGAGCTCTGGGGCCAACGTCCTGACTTTC. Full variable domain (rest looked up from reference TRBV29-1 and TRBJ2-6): SAVISQKPSRDICQRGTSLTIQCQVDSQVTMMFWYRQQPGQSLTLIATANQGSEATYESGFVIDKFPISRPNLTFSTLTVSNMSPEDSSIYLCSVESSGANVLTFGAGSRLTVL.

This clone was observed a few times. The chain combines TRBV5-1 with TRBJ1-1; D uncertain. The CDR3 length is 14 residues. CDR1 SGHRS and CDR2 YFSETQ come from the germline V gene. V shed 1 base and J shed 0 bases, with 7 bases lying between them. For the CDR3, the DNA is TGCGCCAGCAGCTTGATGGGGATGAACACTGAAGCTTTCTTT. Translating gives CASSLMGMNTEAFF.

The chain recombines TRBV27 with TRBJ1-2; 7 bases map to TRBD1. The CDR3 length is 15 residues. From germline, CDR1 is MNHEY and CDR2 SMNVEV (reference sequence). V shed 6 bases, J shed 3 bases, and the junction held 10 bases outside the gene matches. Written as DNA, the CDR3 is TGTGCCAGCAGGACGTACAGGGGTTCTCACTATGGCTACACCTTC. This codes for CASRTYRGSHYGYTF.

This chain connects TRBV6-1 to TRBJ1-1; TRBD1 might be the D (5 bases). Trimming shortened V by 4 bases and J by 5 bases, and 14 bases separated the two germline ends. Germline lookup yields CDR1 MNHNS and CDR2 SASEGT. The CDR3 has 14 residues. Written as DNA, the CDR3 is TGTGCCAGCAGTGTTTTGGGGGAGGGGACTGAAGCTTTCTTT. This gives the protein CASSVLGEGTEAFF.

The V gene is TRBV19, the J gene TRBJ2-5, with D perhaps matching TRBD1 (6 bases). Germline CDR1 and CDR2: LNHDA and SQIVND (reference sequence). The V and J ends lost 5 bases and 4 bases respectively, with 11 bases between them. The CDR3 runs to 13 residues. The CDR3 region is CASSDLRGETQYF. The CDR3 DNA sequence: TGTGCCAGTAGTGACCTCAGGGGAGAGACCCAGTACTTC.

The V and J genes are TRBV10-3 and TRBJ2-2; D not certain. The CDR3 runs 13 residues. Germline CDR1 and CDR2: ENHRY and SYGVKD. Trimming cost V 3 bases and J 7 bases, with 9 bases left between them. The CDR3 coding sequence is TGTGCCATCAGTGACGGGCTCCTCGGGGAGCTGTTTTTT. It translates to CAISDGLLGELFF.

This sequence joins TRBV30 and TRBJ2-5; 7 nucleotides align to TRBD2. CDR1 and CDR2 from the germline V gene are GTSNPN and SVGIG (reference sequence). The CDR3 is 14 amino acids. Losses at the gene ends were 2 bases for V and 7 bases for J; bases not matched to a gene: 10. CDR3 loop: CAWSSSGAGVTQYF. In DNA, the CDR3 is TGTGCCTGGAGTTCCTCCGGGGCGGGAGTGACCCAGTACTTC.

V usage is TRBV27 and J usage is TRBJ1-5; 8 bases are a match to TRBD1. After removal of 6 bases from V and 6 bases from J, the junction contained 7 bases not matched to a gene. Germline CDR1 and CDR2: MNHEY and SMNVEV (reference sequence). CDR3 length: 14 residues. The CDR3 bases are TGTGCCAGCAGCTACAGGGGGAACGGTCAGCCCCAGCATTTT. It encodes CASSYRGNGQPQHF.

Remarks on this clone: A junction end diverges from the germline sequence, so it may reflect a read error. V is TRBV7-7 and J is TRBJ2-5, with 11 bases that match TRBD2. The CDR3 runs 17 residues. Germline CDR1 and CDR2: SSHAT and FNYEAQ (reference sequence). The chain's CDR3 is CASSLGYSGGARETQYF. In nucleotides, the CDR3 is TGTGCTAGCAGCTTGGGATATAGCGGGGGGGCAAGAGAGACCCAGTACTTC.

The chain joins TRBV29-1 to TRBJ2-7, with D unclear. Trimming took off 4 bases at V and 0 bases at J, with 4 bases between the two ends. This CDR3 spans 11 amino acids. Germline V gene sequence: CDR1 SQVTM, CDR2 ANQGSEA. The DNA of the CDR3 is TGCAGCGTTGGACACTCCTACGAGCAGTACTTC. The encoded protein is CSVGHSYEQYF.

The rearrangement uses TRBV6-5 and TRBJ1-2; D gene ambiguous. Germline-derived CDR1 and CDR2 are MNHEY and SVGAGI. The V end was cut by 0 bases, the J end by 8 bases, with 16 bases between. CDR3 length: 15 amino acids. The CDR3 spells CASSYSRLSSDGYTF. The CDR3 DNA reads TGTGCCAGCAGTTACTCGAGGTTATCATCTGACGGCTACACCTTC.

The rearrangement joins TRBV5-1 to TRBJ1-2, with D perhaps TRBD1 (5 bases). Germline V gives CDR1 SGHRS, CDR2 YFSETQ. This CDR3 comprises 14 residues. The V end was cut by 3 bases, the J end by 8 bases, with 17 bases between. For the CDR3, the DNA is TGCGCCAGCAGCTCGCTGGGCAGGGAGGAAGGCTACACCTTC. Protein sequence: CASSSLGREEGYTF.

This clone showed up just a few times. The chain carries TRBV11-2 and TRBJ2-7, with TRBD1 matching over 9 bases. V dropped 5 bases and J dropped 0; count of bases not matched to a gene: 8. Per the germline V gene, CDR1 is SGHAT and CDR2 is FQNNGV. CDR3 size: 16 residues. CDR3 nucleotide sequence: TGTGCCAGCAGCCCCCGGACAGGGGCCAGCTCCTACGAGCAGTACTTC. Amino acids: CASSPRTGASSYEQYF.

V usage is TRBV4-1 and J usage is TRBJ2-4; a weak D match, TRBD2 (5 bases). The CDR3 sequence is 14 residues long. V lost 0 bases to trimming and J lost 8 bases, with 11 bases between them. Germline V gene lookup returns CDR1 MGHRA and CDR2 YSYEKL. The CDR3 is CASSQEAGRDIQYF. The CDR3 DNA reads TGCGCCAGCAGCCAAGAGGCGGGCCGGGACATTCAGTACTTC.

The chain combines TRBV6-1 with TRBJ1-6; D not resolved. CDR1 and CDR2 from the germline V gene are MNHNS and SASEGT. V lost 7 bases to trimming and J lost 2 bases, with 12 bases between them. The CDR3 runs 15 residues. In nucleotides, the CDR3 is TGTGCCAGCATCGGGTCCGAGACCTATAATTCACCCCTCCACTTT. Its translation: CASIGSETYNSPLHF.

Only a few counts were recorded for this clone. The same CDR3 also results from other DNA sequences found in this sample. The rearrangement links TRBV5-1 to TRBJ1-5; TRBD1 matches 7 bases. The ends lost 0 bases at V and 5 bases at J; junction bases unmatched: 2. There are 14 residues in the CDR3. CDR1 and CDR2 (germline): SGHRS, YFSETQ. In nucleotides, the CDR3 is TGCGCCAGCAGCTTGGGGCAGGGGGATCAGCCCCAGCATTTT. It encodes CASSLGQGDQPQHF. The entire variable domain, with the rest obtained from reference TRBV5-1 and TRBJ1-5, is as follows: KAGVTQTPRYLIKTRGQQVTLSCSPISGHRSVSWYQQTPGQGLQFLFEYFSETQRNKGNFPGRFSGRQFSNSRSEMNVSTLELGDSALYLCASSLGQGDQPQHFGDGTRLSIL.